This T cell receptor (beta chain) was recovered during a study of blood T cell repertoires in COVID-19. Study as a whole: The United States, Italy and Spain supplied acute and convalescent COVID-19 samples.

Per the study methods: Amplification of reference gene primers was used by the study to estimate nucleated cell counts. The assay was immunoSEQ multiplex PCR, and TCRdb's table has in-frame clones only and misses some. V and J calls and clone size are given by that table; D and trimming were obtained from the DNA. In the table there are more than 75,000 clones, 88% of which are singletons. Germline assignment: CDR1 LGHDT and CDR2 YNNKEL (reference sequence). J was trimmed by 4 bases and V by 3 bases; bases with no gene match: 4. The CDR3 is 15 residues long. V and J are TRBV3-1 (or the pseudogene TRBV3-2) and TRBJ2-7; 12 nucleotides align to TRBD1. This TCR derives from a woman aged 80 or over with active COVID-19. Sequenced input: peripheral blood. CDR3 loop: CASSHGTGGLYEQYF. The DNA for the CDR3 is TGTGCCAGCAGCCACGGGACAGGGGGCCTGTACGAGCAGTACTTC.